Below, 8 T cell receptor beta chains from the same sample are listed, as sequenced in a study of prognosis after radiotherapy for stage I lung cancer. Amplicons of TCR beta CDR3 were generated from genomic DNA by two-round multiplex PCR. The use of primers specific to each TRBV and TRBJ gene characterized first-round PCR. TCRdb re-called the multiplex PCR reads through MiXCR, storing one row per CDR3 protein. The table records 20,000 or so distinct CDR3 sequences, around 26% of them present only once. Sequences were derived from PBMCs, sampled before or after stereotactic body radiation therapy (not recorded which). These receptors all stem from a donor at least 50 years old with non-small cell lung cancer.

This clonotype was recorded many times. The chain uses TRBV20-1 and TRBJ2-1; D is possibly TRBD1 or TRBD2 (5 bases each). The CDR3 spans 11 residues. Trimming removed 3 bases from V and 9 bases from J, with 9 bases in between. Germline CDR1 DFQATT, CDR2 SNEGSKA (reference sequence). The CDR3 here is CSASGGFEQFF. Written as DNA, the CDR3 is TGCAGTGCTAGTGGGGGATTTGAGCAGTTCTTC.

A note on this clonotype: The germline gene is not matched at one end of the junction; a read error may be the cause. In DNA form, the CDR3 reads TGCGCCAGCAGCCAAGTGCCAGATAATAGCAATCAGCCCCAGCACTTT. Its protein is CASSQVPDNSNQPQHF. The chain carries TRBV4-1 and TRBJ1-5; D is undetermined. The germline CDR1 and CDR2 sequences are MGHRA and YSYEKL. The CDR3 totals 16 residues.

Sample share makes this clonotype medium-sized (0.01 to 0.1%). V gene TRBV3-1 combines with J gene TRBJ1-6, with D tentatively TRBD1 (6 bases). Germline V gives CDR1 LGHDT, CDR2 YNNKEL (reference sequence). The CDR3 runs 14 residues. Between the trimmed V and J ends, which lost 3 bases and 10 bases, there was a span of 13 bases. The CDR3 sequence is CASSHATGSSPLHF. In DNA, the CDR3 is TGTGCCAGCAGCCACGCGACAGGTTCCTCACCCCTCCACTTT.

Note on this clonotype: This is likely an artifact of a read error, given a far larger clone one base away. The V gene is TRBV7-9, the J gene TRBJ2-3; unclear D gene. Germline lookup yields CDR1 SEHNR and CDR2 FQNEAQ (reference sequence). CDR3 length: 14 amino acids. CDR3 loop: CASSLDPGTYTQYF. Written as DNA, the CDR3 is TGTGCCAGCAGCTTAGATCCCGGCACATATACGCAGTATTTT. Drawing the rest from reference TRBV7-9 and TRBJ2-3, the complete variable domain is DTGVSQNPRHKITKRGQNVTFRCDPISEHNRLYWYRQTLGQGPEFLTYFQNEAQLEKSRLLSDRFSAERPKGSFSTLEIQRTEQGDSAMYLCASSLDPGTYTQYFGPGTRLTVL.

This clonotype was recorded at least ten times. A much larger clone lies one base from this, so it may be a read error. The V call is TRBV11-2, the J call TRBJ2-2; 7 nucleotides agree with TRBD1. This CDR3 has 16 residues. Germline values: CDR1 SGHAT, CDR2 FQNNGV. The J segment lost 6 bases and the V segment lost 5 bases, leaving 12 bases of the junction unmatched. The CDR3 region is CASSILRGRGAGELFF. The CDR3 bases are TGTGCCAGCAGCATCCTCAGGGGGAGAGGCGCCGGGGAGCTGTTTTTT.

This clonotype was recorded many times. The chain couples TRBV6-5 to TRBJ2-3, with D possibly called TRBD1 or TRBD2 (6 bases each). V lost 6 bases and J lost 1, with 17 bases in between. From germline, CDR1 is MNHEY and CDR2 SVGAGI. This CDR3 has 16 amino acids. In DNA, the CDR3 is TGTGCCAGCAGGGGAGCCCTCGGGGGCCGCACAGATACGCAGTATTTT. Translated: CASRGALGGRTDTQYF.

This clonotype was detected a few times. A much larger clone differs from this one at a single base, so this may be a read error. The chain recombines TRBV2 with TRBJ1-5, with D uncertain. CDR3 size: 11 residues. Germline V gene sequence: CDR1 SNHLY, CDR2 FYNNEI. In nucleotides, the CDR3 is TGTGCCAGCAGGGGGAACCAGCCCCGGCATTTT. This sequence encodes CASRGNQPRHF.

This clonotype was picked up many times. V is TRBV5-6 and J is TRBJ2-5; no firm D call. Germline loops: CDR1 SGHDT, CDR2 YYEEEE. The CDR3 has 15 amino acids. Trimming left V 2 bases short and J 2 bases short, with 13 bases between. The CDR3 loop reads CASSFFNAAQETQYF. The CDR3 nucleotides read TGTGCCAGCAGCTTTTTCAACGCCGCTCAAGAGACCCAGTACTTC.